This T cell receptor (beta chain) was retrieved from a study of cytomegalovirus exposure and HLA in healthy donors. Germline CDR1 and CDR2: MDHEN and SYDVKM. V gave up 6 bases and J gave up 3 bases, with 6 bases separating them. The CDR3 totals 11 residues. A word on this clone: Antigen: not known.

Findings of the study overall: Most TCR sequences were rare, but some public TCRs occurred in many donors.

The study ran its PCR with 60 Vbeta and 13 Jbeta primers. The protocol was immunoSEQ multiplex PCR, while the TCRdb copy is restricted to in-frame clones and leaves out a portion. The sample contains roughly 100,000 clones, roughly four fifths of which appear only once. The sequenced sample consisted of PBMCs. The clonotype comes from a female donor in good health and CMV-seropositive. The chain recombines TRBV28 with TRBJ2-7; D is uncertain. The CDR3 loop is CASSYSYEQYF. Written as DNA, the CDR3 is TGTGCCAGCAGCTACAGCTACGAGCAGTACTTC.